The 30 T cell receptor beta chains reported below all come from one sample, sequenced in a study of blood T cell repertoires in COVID-19. The assay was immunoSEQ multiplex PCR, and TCRdb's table has in-frame clones only and misses some. The repertoire holds tens of thousands of clones, around nine tenths seen once, with over 15% in the top ten. Material: peripheral blood. Receptors originate from a human donor in a cohort sampled during active COVID-19.

The chain employs TRBV4-1 and TRBJ2-7; D is unresolved. V gave up 4 bases and J gave up 1 base, with 11 bases separating them. CDR3 length equals 14 residues. Germline CDR1 is MGHRA and CDR2 is YSYEKL. The CDR3 region is CASSLYGSSYEQYF. The CDR3 DNA is TGCGCCAGCAGCCTGTATGGCAGTTCCTACGAGCAGTACTTC.

The chain links TRBV5-1 to TRBJ2-5; D unresolved. V lost 5 bases, J lost 5 bases, and 10 bases lay in between. Germline V lookup: CDR1 SGHRS, CDR2 YFSETQ. The CDR3 is made up of 12 amino acids. The CDR3 DNA is TGCGCCAGCAGGTACGATCGGGAGACCCAGTACTTC. Its translation: CASRYDRETQYF.

The chain is built from TRBV11-3 and TRBJ2-2, with D hard to call. Germline CDR1 and CDR2: SGHNT and YENEEA. Trimming shortened V by 5 bases and J by 4 bases, and 11 bases separated the two germline ends. This CDR3 contains 14 residues. The CDR3 bases are TGTGCCAGCAGCCCCTCGGCAGGCACCGGGGAGCTGTTTTTT. This gives the protein CASSPSAGTGELFF.

This chain connects TRBV9 to TRBJ1-5; maybe TRBD1 (5 bases). V lost 3 bases and J lost 5, with 15 bases in between. This CDR3 region has 15 residues. Germline CDR1 and CDR2: SGDLS and YYNGEE. The CDR3 DNA reads TGTGCCAGCAGCGAGGGGAGGGTCTCCTATCAGCCCCAGCATTTT. Amino acid sequence: CASSEGRVSYQPQHF.

This chain's CDR3 is CASSWEGYGNTIYF. CDR3 bases: TGTGCCAGCAGCTGGGAGGGATATGGAAACACCATATATTTT. The rearrangement uses TRBV5-6 and TRBJ1-3; D is uncertain. CDR3 size: 14 residues. Germline-derived CDR1 and CDR2 are SGHDT and YYEEEE. V lost 3 bases and J lost 3, with 10 bases in between.

This clone has just a few counts. The rearrangement links TRBV18 to TRBJ1-2; TRBD1 agrees at 7 bases. CDR1 is KGHSH, CDR2 LQKENI, per germline. Trimming at V came to 4 bases and at J to 8 bases, leaving 16 bases not matched to a gene. The CDR3 runs to 16 residues. CDR3 DNA: TGTGCCAGCTCACTGTCCCGGGACAGTCCTTCACGCGGCTACACCTTC. As protein: CASSLSRDSPSRGYTF. The variable domain in full, with the rest retrieved from reference TRBV18 and TRBJ1-2, is NAGVMQNPRHLVRRRGQEARLRCSPMKGHSHVYWYRQLPEEGLKFMVYLQKENIIDESGMPKERFSAEFPKEGPSILRIQQVVRGDSAAYFCASSLSRDSPSRGYTFGSGTRLTVV.

The chain links TRBV11-3 to TRBJ1-1, with TRBD1 identical over 12 bases. The CDR3 sequence is 15 residues long. CDR1 and CDR2 from the germline V gene are SGHNT and YENEEA. After removal of 4 bases from V and 4 bases from J, the junction contained 4 bases not matched to a gene. The CDR3 reads CASSSGTGGGTEAFF. The CDR3 DNA reads as TGTGCCAGCAGCTCAGGGACAGGGGGCGGCACTGAAGCTTTCTTT.

The chain uses TRBV6-2 or TRBV6-3 and TRBJ2-5, with D perhaps TRBD2 (6 bases). This CDR3 comprises 14 residues. Germline loops: CDR1 MNHEY, CDR2 SVGEGT. Trimming shortened V by 6 bases and J by 3 bases, and 14 bases separated the two germline ends. The CDR3: CASSSWGDEETQYF. The CDR3 bases are TGTGCCAGCAGCTCCTGGGGGGACGAAGAGACCCAGTACTTC.

J is TRBJ2-1 and V is TRBV4-1; a possible D gene is TRBD1 (7 bases). The length of the CDR3 is 14 residues. From germline, CDR1 is MGHRA and CDR2 YSYEKL. V lost 3 bases, J lost 3 bases, and 9 bases lay in between. CDR3 sequence reads: CASSHRGDYNEQFF. For the CDR3, the DNA is TGCGCCAGCAGCCACAGGGGGGACTACAATGAGCAGTTCTTC.

This chain links TRBV5-1 with TRBJ2-5; D is possibly TRBD2 (5 bases). Germline V gives CDR1 SGHRS, CDR2 YFSETQ. The CDR3 length is 14 residues. Trimming shortened V by 3 bases and J by 2 bases, and 11 bases separated the two germline ends. CDR3 in DNA: TGCGCCAGCAGCTCGGGAACGGGGCAAGAGACCCAGTACTTC. It is translated as CASSSGTGQETQYF.

V gene TRBV21-1 combines with J gene TRBJ2-1; the table's D call, TRBD2, was not checked against the DNA. TRBV21-1 represents a pseudogene. CDR3 length: 18 residues. The CDR3 coding sequence is TGTGCCAGCAGCAAAGTGGTGGTAGCGGGAGGGCATGGCAATGAGCAGTTCTTC. Protein sequence: CASSKVVVAGGHGNEQFF.

This chain joins TRBV7-2 and TRBJ2-5; 7 nucleotides line up with TRBD1. The CDR3 is made up of 14 amino acids. Germline CDR1 is SGHTA and CDR2 is FQGNSA. Germline trimming cut 4 bases from V and 1 base from J; bases unmatched to any gene: 3. CDR3 loop: CASSYAGGQETQYF. Here the CDR3 DNA reads TGTGCCAGCAGCTACGCAGGGGGCCAAGAGACCCAGTACTTC.

The J gene is TRBJ2-3, the V gene TRBV5-4, with 8 bases that match TRBD1. After removal of 4 bases from V and 1 base from J, the junction contained 2 bases not matched to a gene. Germline CDR1 is SGHNT and CDR2 is YYREEE (reference sequence). This CDR3 has 14 amino acids. Here the CDR3 reads CASSQTGGTDTQYF. DNA of the CDR3: TGTGCCAGCAGCCAGACAGGGGGCACAGATACGCAGTATTTT.

As to this clone: At one end, the junction sequence differs from germline, possibly due to a read error. This chain links TRBV5-1 with TRBJ1-1; no firm D call. The CDR3 has 17 amino acids. The germline V gene has CDR1 SGHRS and CDR2 YFSETQ. The DNA of the CDR3 is TGCGCCAGCAGCGCCGTTTTTAGCGGGCAGGAAAACAATGAAGCTTTCTTT. Translation: CASSAVFSGQENNEAFF.

CDR3 in amino acids: CASSEGQVSYEQYF. In nucleotides, the CDR3 is TGTGCCAGCAGTGAAGGGCAAGTTTCCTACGAGCAGTACTTC. The rearrangement uses TRBV6-1 and TRBJ2-7; D is unclear. This CDR3 comprises 14 residues. The V and J ends lost 1 base and 1 base respectively, with 8 bases between them. Germline V CDR1 and CDR2: MNHNS, SASEGT.

The V and J genes are TRBV28 and TRBJ1-1, with D unresolved. The CDR3 is made up of 14 amino acids. Germline V gives CDR1 MDHEN, CDR2 SYDVKM. V was pared by 2 bases and J by 13 bases, with 20 bases between. The CDR3 DNA sequence: TGTGCCAGCAGTTTAGAGGCGGTCATCGAAGTCGGTTTCTTT. It yields the protein CASSLEAVIEVGFF.

The chain employs TRBV18 and TRBJ2-7, with TRBD2 identical over 7 bases. This CDR3 is 15 amino acids long. Germline CDR1 reads KGHSH; CDR2 reads LQKENI. Trimming took 4 bases from V and 1 from J; bases not matched to a gene: 7. CDR3 in amino acids: CASSRIGTTSYEQYF. The CDR3 DNA follows: TGTGCCAGCTCACGGATCGGGACTACATCCTACGAGCAGTACTTC.

V and J are TRBV2 and TRBJ1-2; 7 positions match TRBD1. Losses at the gene ends were 5 bases for V and 5 bases for J; bases not matched to a gene: 8. This CDR3 contains 14 residues. The V gene's germline CDR1 is SNHLY and CDR2 FYNNEI. DNA of the CDR3: TGTGCCAGCAGTCCCGGGACAGATATTTATGGCTACACCTTC. Its translation is CASSPGTDIYGYTF.

V and J are TRBV11-3 and TRBJ2-5, with 7 nucleotides matching TRBD1. After removal of 5 bases from V and 1 base from J, the junction contained 7 bases not matched to a gene. CDR3 length equals 15 residues. From germline, CDR1 is SGHNT and CDR2 YENEEA. The CDR3 protein is CASSPLQGTQETQYF. In nucleotides, the CDR3 is TGTGCCAGCAGCCCCCTACAGGGGACCCAAGAGACCCAGTACTTC.

This clone showed up just once. The rearrangement joins TRBV19 to TRBJ1-2; 8 nucleotides align to TRBD1. This CDR3 region has 15 residues. The germline V gene encodes CDR1 LNHDA and CDR2 SQIVND (reference sequence). V shed 8 bases, J shed 2 bases, and the junction held 10 bases outside the gene matches. The CDR3 coding sequence is TGTGCCAGTCGTCCCTCGGGACAGGAGAACTATGGCTACACCTTC. Amino acid sequence: CASRPSGQENYGYTF.

The chain is built from TRBV10-3 and TRBJ2-3; 8 nucleotides align to TRBD2. Germline V gene sequence: CDR1 ENHRY, CDR2 SYGVKD. V was pared by 2 bases and J by 2 bases, with 6 bases of the junction left unmatched. CDR3 length equals 16 residues. The CDR3 DNA sequence: TGTGCCATCAGTGAGGGTCTTAGCGGGACCACAGATACGCAGTATTTT. This codes for CAISEGLSGTTDTQYF.

The chain joins TRBV7-8 to TRBJ1-5; TRBD1 matches 12 bases. This CDR3 spans 19 amino acids. V was clipped by 6 bases and J by 6 bases; unmatched bases: 18. Germline V gives CDR1 SGHVS, CDR2 FQNEAQ. The CDR3 DNA sequence: TGTGCCAGCAGAAAACACGCCCTAACGGGACAGGGGGCTAGTCAGCCCCAGCATTTT. Translated, it gives CASRKHALTGQGASQPQHF. The full variable domain, rest sourced from reference TRBV7-8 and TRBJ1-5, is GAGVSQSPRYKVAKRGQDVALRCDPISGHVSLFWYQQALGQGPEFLTYFQNEAQLDKSGLPSDRFFAERPEGSVSTLKIQRTQQEDSAVYLCASRKHALTGQGASQPQHFGDGTRLSIL.

Only a few counts were recorded for this clone. The V call is TRBV7-8, the J call TRBJ2-1, with 9 bases aligning to TRBD2. The CDR3 totals 15 residues. Germline CDR1 and CDR2: SGHVS and FQNEAQ. With 0 bases clipped from V and 9 bases from J, the junction kept 6 bases outside the gene matches. This CDR3 is CASSLAAGGTAEQFF. The CDR3 DNA sequence: TGTGCCAGCAGCTTAGCAGCGGGGGGAACGGCTGAGCAGTTCTTC. The whole variable domain, filled in from reference TRBV7-8 and TRBJ2-1, reads GAGVSQSPRYKVAKRGQDVALRCDPISGHVSLFWYQQALGQGPEFLTYFQNEAQLDKSGLPSDRFFAERPEGSVSTLKIQRTQQEDSAVYLCASSLAAGGTAEQFFGPGTRLTVL.

The rearrangement uses TRBV5-1 and TRBJ2-7; 8 bases match TRBD2. V trimming: 7 bases; J trimming: 6 bases; junction bases outside the gene matches: 9. Germline CDR1 and CDR2: SGHRS and YFSETQ. This CDR3 spans 13 amino acids. The CDR3 loop reads CASELVRGGEQYF. Written as DNA, the CDR3 is TGCGCCAGCGAGCTTGTCCGGGGGGGCGAGCAGTACTTC.

This chain uses TRBV10-2 with TRBJ2-7; 10 bases match TRBD1. The ends lost 7 bases at V and 6 bases at J; junction bases unmatched: 12. Germline V gene lookup returns CDR1 WSHSY and CDR2 SAAADI. The CDR3 totals 15 residues. The CDR3 DNA reads TGCGCCAGCATAAGGGACAGGGGACGGGGGGTCGAGCAGTACTTC. Translated: CASIRDRGRGVEQYF.

The chain couples TRBV28 to TRBJ2-7, with D tentatively TRBD2 (5 bases). The CDR3 length is 13 residues. With 5 bases removed from V and 2 bases from J, the gap between germline ends came to 10 bases. The germline gives CDR1 MDHEN, CDR2 SYDVKM. The CDR3 DNA reads as TGTGCCAGCAGTCGGACGGGAACCTACGAGCAGTACTTC. As protein: CASSRTGTYEQYF. Looking up the rest from reference TRBV28 and TRBJ2-7 gives the full variable domain: DVKVTQSSRYLVKRTGEKVFLECVQDMDHENMFWYRQDPGLGLRLIYFSYDVKMKEKGDIPEGYSVSREKKERFSLILESASTNQTSMYLCASSRTGTYEQYFGPGTRLTVT.

The chain links TRBV24-1 to TRBJ2-2; 7 bases are shared with TRBD1. The germline CDR1 and CDR2 sequences are KGHDR and SFDVKD. CDR3 length: 17 amino acids. The V and J ends lost 2 bases and 4 bases, in that order; junction bases with no gene match: 9. The CDR3 region has the DNA TGTGCCACCAGTGATTCAAGTAGGGGACAGCTCACCGGGGAGCTGTTTTTT. Its protein is CATSDSSRGQLTGELFF.

The CDR3 nucleotides read TGCAGCGCGATGGGAGGACGGTCTGAGCAGTTCTTC. This translates into CSAMGGRSEQFF. The chain joins TRBV29-1 to TRBJ2-1, with a weak D call TRBD2 (6 bases). The germline V gene encodes CDR1 SQVTM and CDR2 ANQGSEA. V lost 7 bases, J lost 9 bases, and 16 bases lay in between. The CDR3 sequence is 12 residues long.

This clone was picked up a small number of times. This rearrangement joins TRBV29-1 to TRBJ1-1; 7 nucleotides agree with TRBD1. Looked up from germline, CDR1 is SQVTM and CDR2 is ANQGSEA. V lost 7 bases to trimming and J lost 9 bases; unmatched junction nucleotides: 11. This CDR3 comprises 12 residues. The CDR3 coding sequence is TGCAGCGCCGACCTCCGGGACAGACAAGCTTTCTTT. Translation gives CSADLRDRQAFF.

The chain links TRBV19 to TRBJ2-7, with D possibly matching TRBD2 (5 bases). This CDR3 contains 13 residues. Trimming removed 6 bases from V and 5 bases from J, with 14 bases in between. CDR1 is LNHDA, CDR2 SQIVND, per germline (reference sequence). CDR3 sequence (DNA): TGTGCCAGTAGCCGAGGGAATGCGGACGAGCAGTACTTC. Protein sequence: CASSRGNADEQYF.